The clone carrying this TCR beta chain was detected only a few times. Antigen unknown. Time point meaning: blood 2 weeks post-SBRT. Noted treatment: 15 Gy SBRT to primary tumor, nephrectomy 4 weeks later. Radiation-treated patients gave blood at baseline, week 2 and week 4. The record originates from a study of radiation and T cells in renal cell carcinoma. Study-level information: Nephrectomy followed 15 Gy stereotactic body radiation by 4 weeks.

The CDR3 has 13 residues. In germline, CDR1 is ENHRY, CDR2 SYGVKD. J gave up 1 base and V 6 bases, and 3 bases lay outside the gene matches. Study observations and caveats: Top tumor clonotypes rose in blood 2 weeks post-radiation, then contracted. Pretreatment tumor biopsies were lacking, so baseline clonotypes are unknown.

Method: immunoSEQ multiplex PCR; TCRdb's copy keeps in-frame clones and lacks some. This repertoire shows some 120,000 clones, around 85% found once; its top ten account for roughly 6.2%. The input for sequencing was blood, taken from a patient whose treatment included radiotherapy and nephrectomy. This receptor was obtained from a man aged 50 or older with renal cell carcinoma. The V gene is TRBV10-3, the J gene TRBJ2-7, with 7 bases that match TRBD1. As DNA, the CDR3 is TGTGCCATCAGGGAACAGGGGTCCTACGAGCAGTACTTC. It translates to CAIREQGSYEQYF.